The clone carrying this T cell receptor beta chain has a single count. The data were taken from a study of blood T cell repertoires in COVID-19. Here immunoSEQ multiplex PCR was the method, and the copy in TCRdb shows in-frame clones only, minus some. The sample shows roughly 76,000 clones, approximately 90% of them seen only once. Trimming took 8 bases from V and 5 from J, leaving 24 bases between them. Per the germline V gene, CDR1 is KGHSH and CDR2 is LQKENI. The CDR3 is 16 residues long. Sequences were obtained from peripheral blood. J is TRBJ1-1 and V is TRBV18; D perhaps matches TRBD1 (5 bases). The TCR comes from a woman between 55 and 75 years old with active COVID-19. CDR3 sequence: CASRGLGPRMGTEAFF. The CDR3 nucleotides read TGTGCCAGCCGGGGGTTGGGCCCTCGGATGGGGACTGAAGCTTTCTTT.